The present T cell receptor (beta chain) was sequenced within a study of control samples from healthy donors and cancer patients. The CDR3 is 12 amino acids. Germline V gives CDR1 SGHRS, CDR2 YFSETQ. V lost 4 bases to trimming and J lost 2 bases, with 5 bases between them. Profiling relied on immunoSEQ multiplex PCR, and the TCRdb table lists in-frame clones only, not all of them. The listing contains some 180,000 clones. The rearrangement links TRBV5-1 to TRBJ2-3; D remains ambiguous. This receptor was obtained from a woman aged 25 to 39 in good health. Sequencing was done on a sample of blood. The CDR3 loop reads CASSPYTDTQYF. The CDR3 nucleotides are TGCGCCAGCAGCCCCTACACAGATACGCAGTATTTT.